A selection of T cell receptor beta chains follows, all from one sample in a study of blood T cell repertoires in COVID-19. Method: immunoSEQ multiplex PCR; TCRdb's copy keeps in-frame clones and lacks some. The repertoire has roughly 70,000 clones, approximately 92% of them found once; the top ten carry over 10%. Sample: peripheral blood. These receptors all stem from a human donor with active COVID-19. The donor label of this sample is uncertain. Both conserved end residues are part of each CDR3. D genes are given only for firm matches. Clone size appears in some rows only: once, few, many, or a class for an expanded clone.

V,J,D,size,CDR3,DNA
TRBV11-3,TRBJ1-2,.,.,CASSGQGKGYGYTF,TGTGCCAGCAGCGGGCAGGGGAAGGGCTATGGCTACACCTTC
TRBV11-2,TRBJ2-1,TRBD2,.,CASSPLLAGGSYNEQFF,TGTGCCAGCAGCCCACTATTGGCGGGAGGTTCCTACAATGAGCAGTTCTTC
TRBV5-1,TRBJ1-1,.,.,CASSLPTHTEAFF,TGCGCCAGCAGCTTACCGACTCACACTGAAGCTTTCTTT
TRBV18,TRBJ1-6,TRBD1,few,CASSTDRGNSPLHF,TGTGCCAGCTCCACGGACAGGGGAAATTCACCCCTCCACTTT
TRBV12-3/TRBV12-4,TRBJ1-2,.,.,CASSLRGGYTF,TGTGCCAGCAGCTTACGCGGTGGCTACACCTTC
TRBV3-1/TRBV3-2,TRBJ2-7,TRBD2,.,CASSPSPGGPYEQYF,TGTGCCAGCAGCCCCTCTCCGGGAGGGCCCTACGAGCAGTACTTC
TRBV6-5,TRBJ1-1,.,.,CASSTGANTEAFF,TGTGCCAGCAGTACAGGTGCTAACACTGAAGCTTTCTTT
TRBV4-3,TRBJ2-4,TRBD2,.,CASSQDPLAGGLAKNIQYF,TGCGCCAGCAGCCAAGATCCGCTAGCGGGAGGCTTAGCCAAAAACATTCAGTACTTC
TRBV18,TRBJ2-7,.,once,CASSLQETYEQYF,TGTGCCAGCTCACTACAGGAGACCTACGAGCAGTACTTC
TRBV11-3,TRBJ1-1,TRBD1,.,CASSTGVGSTEAFF,TGTGCCAGCAGCACAGGGGTAGGGAGCACTGAAGCTTTCTTT
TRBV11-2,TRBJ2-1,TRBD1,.,CASSSQRQGEFF,TGTGCCAGCAGCTCCCAACGACAGGGGGAGTTCTTC
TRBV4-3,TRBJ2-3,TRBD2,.,CASSQRAGRESTDTQYF,TGCGCCAGCAGCCAAAGGGCTGGGAGGGAAAGCACAGATACGCAGTATTTT
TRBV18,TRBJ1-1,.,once,CASSPPVREEAFF,TGTGCCAGCTCACCCCCCGTTAGAGAAGAAGCTTTCTTT
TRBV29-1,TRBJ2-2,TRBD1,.,CSVEESPGQRTGELFF,TGCAGCGTTGAAGAATCTCCGGGACAGAGGACCGGGGAGCTGTTTTTT
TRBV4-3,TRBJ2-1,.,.,CASSQDTRWTEQFF,TGCGCCAGCAGCCAAGATACTAGGTGGACTGAGCAGTTCTTC
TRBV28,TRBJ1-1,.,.,CASSLVRVGTEAFF,TGTGCCAGCAGTTTAGTGCGGGTGGGGACTGAAGCTTTCTTT
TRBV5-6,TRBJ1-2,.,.,CASRLDRNYYGYTF,TGTGCCAGCAGACTAGACAGGAATTACTATGGCTACACCTTC
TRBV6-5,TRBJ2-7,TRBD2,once,CASRLSWRGAGEQYF,TGTGCCAGCCGCCTCAGCTGGCGGGGGGCGGGTGAGCAGTACTTC
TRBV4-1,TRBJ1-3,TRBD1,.,CASSQGTGEANTIYF,TGCGCCAGCAGCCAAGGTACAGGGGAGGCAAACACCATATATTTT
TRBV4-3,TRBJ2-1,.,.,CASSQLLGGSYNEQFF,TGCGCCAGCAGCCAACTCCTAGGAGGCTCCTACAATGAGCAGTTCTTC
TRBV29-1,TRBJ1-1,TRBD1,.,CSALTGAEGEAFF,TGCAGCGCGCTGACAGGGGCCGAGGGTGAAGCTTTCTTT
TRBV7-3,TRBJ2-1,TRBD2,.,CASSPGGGPGGYNEQFF,TGTGCCAGCAGCCCGGGGGGAGGGCCTGGAGGGTACAATGAGCAGTTCTTC
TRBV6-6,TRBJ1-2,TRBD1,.,CASRQGDYGYTF,TGTGCCAGTAGACAGGGGGACTATGGCTACACCTTC
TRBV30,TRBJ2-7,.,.,CAWSGAGFYEQYF,TGTGCCTGGAGTGGAGCAGGATTTTACGAGCAGTACTTC
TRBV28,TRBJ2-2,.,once,CASSISLGRITGELFF,TGTGCCAGCAGTATCTCACTAGGTCGAATCACCGGGGAGCTGTTTTTT
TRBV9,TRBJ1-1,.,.,CASTRDTLNTEAFF,TGTGCCAGCACCCGAGACACCCTTAACACTGAAGCTTTCTTT
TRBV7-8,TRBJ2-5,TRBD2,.,CASSLAGGVVTQYF,TGTGCCAGCAGCTTAGCGGGGGGGGTAGTGACCCAGTACTTC
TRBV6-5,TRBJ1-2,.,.,CASRRGDTYGYTF,TGTGCCAGCAGGAGAGGGGACACCTATGGCTACACCTTC
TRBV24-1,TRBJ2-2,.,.,CATSDRTVDGELFF,TGTGCCACCAGTGACCGGACAGTGGACGGGGAGCTGTTTTTT
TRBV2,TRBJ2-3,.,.,CASSILTDTQYF,TGTGCCAGCAGTATACTCACAGATACGCAGTATTTT
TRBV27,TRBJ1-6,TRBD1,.,CASSNRDRASPLHF,TGTGCCAGCAGTAATAGGGACAGGGCTTCACCCCTCCACTTT
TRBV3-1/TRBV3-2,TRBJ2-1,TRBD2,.,CASSHTGTSSLGEQFF,TGTGCCAGCAGCCACACCGGGACTAGCTCCTTGGGGGAGCAGTTCTTC
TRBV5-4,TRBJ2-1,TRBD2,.,CASSLGLADYNEQFF,TGTGCCAGCAGCTTGGGACTAGCGGACTACAATGAGCAGTTCTTC
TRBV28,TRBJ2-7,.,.,CASSTGTGVFYEQYF,TGTGCCAGCAGTACCGGGACTGGTGTTTTCTACGAGCAGTACTTC
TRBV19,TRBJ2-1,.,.,CASSIYLADNEQFF,TGTGCCAGTAGTATTTATCTAGCAGACAATGAGCAGTTCTTC
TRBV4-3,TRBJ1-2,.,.,CASSQVNWQGLSGYTF,TGCGCCAGCAGCCAAGTTAATTGGCAGGGGTTGAGTGGCTACACCTTC
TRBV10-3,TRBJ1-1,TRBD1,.,CAITETGGETEAFF,TGTGCCATCACAGAGACAGGGGGTGAGACTGAAGCTTTCTTT
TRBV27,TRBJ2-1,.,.,CASGTPLDPEQFF,TGTGCCAGCGGCACCCCCCTAGACCCTGAGCAGTTCTTC
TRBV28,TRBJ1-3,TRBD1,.,CASSSAEGAVGNTIYF,TGTGCCAGCAGTTCGGCCGAGGGGGCCGTTGGAAACACCATATATTTT
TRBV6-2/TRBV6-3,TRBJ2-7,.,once,CASSYSNYEQYF,TGTGCCAGCAGTTACTCCAACTACGAGCAGTACTTC